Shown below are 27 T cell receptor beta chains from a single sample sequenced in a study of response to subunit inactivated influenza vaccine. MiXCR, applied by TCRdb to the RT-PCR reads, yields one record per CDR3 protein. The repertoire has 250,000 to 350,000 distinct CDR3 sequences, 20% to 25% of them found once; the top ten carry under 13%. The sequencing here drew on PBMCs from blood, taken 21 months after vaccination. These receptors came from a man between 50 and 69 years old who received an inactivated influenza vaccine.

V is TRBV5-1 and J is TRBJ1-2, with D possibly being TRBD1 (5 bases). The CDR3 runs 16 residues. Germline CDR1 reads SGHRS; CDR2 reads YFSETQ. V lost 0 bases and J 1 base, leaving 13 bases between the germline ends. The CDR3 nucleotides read TGCGCCAGCAGCTTGGACGGGGGAATTGGTAACTATGGCTACACCTTC. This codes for CASSLDGGIGNYGYTF.

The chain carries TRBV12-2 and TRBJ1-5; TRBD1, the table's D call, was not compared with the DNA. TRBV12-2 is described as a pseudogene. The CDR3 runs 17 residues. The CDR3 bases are TGTGCAAGTCGCTCACGGATGGGGACAGTTTGGTATCAGCCCCAGCATTTT. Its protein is CASRSRMGTVWYQPQHF.

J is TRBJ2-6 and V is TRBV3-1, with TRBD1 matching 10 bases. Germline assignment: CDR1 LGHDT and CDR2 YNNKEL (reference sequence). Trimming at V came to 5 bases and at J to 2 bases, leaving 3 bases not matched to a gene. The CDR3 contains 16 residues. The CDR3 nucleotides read TGTGCCAGCAGCAGAGGGACAGGGGCTGGGGCCAACGTCCTGACTTTC. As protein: CASSRGTGAGANVLTF.

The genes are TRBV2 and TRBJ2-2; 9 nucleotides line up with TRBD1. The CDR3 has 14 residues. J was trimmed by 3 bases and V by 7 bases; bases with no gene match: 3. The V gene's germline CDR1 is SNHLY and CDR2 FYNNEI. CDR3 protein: CASTGQGDTGELFF. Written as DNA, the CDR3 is TGTGCCAGCACGGGACAGGGTGACACCGGGGAGCTGTTTTTT. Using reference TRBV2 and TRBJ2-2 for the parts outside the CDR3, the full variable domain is EPEVTQTPSHQVTQMGQEVILRCVPISNHLYFYWYRQILGQKVEFLVSFYNNEISEKSEIFDDQFSVERPDGSNFTLKIRSTKLEDSAMYFCASTGQGDTGELFFGEGSRLTVL.

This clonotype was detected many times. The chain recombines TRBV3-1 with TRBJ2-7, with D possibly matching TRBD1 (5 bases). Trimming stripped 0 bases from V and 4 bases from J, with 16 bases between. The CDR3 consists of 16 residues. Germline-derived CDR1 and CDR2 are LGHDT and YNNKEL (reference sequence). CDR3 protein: CASSQDLAGLGYEQYF. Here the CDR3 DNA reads TGTGCCAGCAGCCAAGATCTCGCAGGGTTGGGGTACGAGCAGTACTTC.

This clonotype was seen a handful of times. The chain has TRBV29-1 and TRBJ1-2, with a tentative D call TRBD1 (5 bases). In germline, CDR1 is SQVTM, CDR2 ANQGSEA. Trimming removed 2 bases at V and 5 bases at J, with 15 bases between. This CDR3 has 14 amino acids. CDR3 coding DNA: TGCAGCGTTGAATCCCGAGCAGGGAGGTATGGCTACACCTTC. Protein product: CSVESRAGRYGYTF.

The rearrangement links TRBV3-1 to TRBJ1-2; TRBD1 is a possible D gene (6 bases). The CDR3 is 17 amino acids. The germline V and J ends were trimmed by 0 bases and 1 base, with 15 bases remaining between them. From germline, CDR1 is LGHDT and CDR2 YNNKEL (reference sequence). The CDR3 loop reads CASSQETGTSRNYGYTF. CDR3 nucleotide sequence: TGTGCCAGCAGCCAAGAAACCGGGACATCGCGTAACTATGGCTACACCTTC.

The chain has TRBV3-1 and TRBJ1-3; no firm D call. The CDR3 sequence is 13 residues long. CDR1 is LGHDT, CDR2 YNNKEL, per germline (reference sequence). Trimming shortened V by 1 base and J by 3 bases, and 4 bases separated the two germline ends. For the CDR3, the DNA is TGTGCCAGCAGCCAAGGGCTTGGAAACACCATATATTTT. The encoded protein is CASSQGLGNTIYF.

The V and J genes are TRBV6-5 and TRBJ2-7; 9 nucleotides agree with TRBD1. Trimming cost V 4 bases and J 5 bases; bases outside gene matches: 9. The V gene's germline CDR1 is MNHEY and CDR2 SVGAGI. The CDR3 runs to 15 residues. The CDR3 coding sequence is TGTGCCAGCAGTTTGAACAGGGACAGGGTCCACGAGCAGTACTTC. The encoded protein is CASSLNRDRVHEQYF.

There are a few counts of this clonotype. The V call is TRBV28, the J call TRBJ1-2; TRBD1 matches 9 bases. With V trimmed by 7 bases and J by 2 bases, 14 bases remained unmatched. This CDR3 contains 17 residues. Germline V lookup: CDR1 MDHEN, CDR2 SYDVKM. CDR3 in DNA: TGTGCCAGCACTTCCCGGACAGGGGCTTATAGGAACTATGGCTACACCTTC. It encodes CASTSRTGAYRNYGYTF.

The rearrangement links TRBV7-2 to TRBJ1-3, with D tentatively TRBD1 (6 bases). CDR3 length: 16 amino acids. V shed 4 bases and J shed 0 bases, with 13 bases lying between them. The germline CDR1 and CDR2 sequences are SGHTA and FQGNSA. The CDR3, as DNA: TGTGCCAGCAGCTCCGGCCTAGGGGGCTCTGGAAACACCATATATTTT. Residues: CASSSGLGGSGNTIYF.

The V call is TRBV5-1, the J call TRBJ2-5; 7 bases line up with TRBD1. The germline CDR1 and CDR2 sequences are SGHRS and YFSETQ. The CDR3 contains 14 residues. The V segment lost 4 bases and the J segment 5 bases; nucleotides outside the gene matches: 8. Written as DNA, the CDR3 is TGCGCCAGCAGCAGTTACAGGGGATCGGAGACCCAGTACTTC. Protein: CASSSYRGSETQYF.

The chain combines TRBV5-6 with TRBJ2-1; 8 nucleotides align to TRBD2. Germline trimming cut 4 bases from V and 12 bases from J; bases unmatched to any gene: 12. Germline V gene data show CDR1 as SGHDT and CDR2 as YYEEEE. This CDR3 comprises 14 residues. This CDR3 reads CASSPTGLALGQFF. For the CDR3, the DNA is TGTGCCAGCAGCCCCACCGGACTAGCACTTGGGCAGTTCTTC.

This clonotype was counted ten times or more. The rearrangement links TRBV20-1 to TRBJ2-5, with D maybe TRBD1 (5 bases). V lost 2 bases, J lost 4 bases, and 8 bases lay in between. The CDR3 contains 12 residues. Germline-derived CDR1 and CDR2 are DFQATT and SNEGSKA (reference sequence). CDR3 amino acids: CSARIGVETQYF. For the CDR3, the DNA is TGCAGTGCTAGAATAGGGGTAGAGACCCAGTACTTC.

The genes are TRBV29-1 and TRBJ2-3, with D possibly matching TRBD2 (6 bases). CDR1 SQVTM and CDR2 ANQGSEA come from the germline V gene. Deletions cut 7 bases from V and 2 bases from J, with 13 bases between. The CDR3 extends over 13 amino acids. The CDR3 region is CSGAGRFTDTQYF. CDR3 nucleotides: TGCAGCGGGGCGGGACGGTTCACAGATACGCAGTATTTT.

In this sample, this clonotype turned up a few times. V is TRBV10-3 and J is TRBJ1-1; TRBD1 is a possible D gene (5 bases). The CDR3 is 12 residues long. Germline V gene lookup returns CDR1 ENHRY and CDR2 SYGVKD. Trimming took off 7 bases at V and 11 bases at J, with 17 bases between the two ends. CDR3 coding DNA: TGTGCCATCACGGTAGAGGGAAAGGGGGCTTTCTTT. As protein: CAITVEGKGAFF.

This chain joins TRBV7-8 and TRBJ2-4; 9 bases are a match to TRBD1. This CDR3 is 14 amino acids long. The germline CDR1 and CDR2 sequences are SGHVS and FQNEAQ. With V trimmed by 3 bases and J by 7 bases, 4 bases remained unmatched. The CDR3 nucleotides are TGTGCCAGCAGCTTCGGACAGGGGCTTAACATTCAGTACTTC. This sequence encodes CASSFGQGLNIQYF.

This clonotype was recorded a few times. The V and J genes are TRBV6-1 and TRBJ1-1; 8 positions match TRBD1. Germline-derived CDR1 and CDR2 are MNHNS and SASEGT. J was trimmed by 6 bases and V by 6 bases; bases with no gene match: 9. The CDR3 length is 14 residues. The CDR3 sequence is CASSDRDRLAEAFF. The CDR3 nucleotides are TGTGCCAGCAGCGACCGGGACAGGTTGGCTGAAGCTTTCTTT.

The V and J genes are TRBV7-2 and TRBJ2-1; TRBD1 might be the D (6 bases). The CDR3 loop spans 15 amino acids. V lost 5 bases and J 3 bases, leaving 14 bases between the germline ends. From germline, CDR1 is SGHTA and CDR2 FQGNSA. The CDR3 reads CASSPPGTYYNEQFF. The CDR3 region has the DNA TGTGCCAGCAGCCCCCCCGGGACATACTACAATGAGCAGTTCTTC.

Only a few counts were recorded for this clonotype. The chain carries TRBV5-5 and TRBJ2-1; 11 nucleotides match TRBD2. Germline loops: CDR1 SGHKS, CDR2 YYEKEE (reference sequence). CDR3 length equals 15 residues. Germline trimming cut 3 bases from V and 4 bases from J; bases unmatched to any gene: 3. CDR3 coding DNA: TGTGCCAGCAGCTCACTAGCGGGAGATTACAATGAGCAGTTCTTC. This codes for CASSSLAGDYNEQFF.

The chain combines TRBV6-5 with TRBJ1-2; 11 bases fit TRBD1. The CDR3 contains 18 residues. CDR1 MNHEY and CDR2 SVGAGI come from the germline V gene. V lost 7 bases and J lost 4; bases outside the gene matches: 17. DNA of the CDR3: TGTGCCAGCACTTATCTCCGGGACAGGGGGGCGGGCAGCTATGGCTACACCTTC. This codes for CASTYLRDRGAGSYGYTF.

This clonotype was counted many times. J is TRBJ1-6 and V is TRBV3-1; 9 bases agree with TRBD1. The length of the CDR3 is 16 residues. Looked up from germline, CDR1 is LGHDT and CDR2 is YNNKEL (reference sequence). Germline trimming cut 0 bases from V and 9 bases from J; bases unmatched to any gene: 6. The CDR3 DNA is TGTGCCAGCAGCCAAGATCCCGGGACAGGGATTTCACCCCTCCACTTT. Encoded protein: CASSQDPGTGISPLHF.

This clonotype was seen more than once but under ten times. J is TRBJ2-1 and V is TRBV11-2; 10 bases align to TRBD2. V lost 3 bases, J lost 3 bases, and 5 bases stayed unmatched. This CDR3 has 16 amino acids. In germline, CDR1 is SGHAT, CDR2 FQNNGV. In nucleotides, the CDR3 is TGTGCCAGCAGCTTTGCTAGCGGGGGAGTCTACAATGAGCAGTTCTTC. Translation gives CASSFASGGVYNEQFF. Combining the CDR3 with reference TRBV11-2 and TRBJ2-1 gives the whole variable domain EAGVAQSPRYKIIEKRQSVAFWCNPISGHATLYWYQQILGQGPKLLIQFQNNGVVDDSQLPKDRFSAERLKGVDSTLKIQPAKLEDSAVYLCASSFASGGVYNEQFFGPGTRLTVL.

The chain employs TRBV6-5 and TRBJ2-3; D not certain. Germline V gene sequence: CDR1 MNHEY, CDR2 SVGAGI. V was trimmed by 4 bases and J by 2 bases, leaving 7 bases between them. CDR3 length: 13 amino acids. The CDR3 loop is CASSSLHTDTQYF. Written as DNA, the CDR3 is TGTGCCAGCAGTTCACTCCACACAGATACGCAGTATTTT.

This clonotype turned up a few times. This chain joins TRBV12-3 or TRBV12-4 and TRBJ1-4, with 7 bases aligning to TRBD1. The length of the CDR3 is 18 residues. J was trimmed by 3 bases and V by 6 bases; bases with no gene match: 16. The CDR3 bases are TGTGCCAGCAGCCGAGATAGACAGGGATTTAGGCCTAATGAAAAACTGTTTTTT. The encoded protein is CASSRDRQGFRPNEKLFF.

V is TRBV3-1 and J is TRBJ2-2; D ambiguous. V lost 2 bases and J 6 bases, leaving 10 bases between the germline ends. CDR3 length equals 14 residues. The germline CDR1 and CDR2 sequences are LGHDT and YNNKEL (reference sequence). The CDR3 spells CASSQPIEAGELFF. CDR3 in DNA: TGTGCCAGCAGCCAACCGATAGAGGCCGGGGAGCTGTTTTTT.

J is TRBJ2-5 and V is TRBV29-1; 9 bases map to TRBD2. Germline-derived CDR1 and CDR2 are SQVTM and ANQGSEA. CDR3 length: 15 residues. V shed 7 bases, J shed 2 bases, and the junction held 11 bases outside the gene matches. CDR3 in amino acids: CSAGLAGFRQETQYF. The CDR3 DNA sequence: TGCAGCGCGGGGCTAGCGGGATTCCGGCAAGAGACCCAGTACTTC.